This entry features one T cell receptor (beta chain) sequence. Its antigen is still unknown. No base qualities exist here, and no much larger clone lies one base off it. The immunoSEQ Assay, a bias-controlled multiplex PCR, was used to amplify TCRbeta CDR3 regions from genomic DNA. For the original study's pipeline: The number of nucleated cells in each sample was estimated by amplification of reference gene primers within the assay. To quantify the absolute abundance of each unique TCRbeta CDR3 rearrangement, sequence reads were collapsed and filtered. Productive Simpson clonality was computed per sample as the square root of Simpson's diversity index over productive rearrangements. Imported from immuneACCESS, the table was reduced by TCRdb to in-frame sequences with V and J called. These copies leave out some clones; in studies compared against another copy, an unresolved V gene accounts for under half, and the cause of the remainder is not known. V and J calls and clone size are copied from that table; D and trimming were computed from the DNA. The sample table records approximately 28,000 clones; 72% of these occur just once. The biggest ten clones account for approximately 21% of the sample.

Collaborating institutions collected whole blood in K2EDTA tubes following their own protocols. Collaborator samples were shipped for TCRbeta analysis as frozen whole blood, isolated PBMCs, or DNA extracted from either sample type. The sample is drawn from a study of blood T cell repertoires in COVID-19 (TCRdb year 2020). Regarding the research as a whole: Samples covering the acute and convalescent phases of COVID-19 were provided by collaborators in the United States, Italy and Spain. Nearly every sample came with metadata listing a de-identified subject ID, COVID-19 status, age in years and sex. The samples were drawn from two sources: the first 160 participants of the ongoing ImmuneRACE study, and 1,254 subjects contributed by 6 global collaborators. The repertoires were made available in a free public database intended to serve as a resource for research on the immune response to SARS-CoV-2. The material from the prospective study consisted of cDNA or gDNA derived from T cells, B-cell-depleted T cells, or PBMCs. Where HLA class I and class II types were available, the types were taken from metadata supplied by the sample provider, not from assay-based typing. The dataset comprised deeply sampled blood TCRbeta repertoires from subjects exposed to, actively infected with, or recovered from COVID-19. What the study reported, not specific to this receptor: How much clinical and demographic metadata was included differed by source and by participant, and the metadata was provided uncurated.

From its cysteine to its phenylalanine, the CDR3 spans 17 amino acids. Kept here is only the CDR3 DNA, which spans 51 bases and is read in frame from base 1. Looking up the germline V gene yields CDR1 SGDLS and CDR2 YYNGEE. Trimming leaves V shorter by 4 bases and J shorter by 2 bases, with the junction holding 6 bases beyond the gene matches. The material sequenced was peripheral blood. The receptor comes from a boy aged 2 to 9 with active or convalescent COVID-19. Here the chain combines TRBV9 and TRBJ2-3, and TRBD2 matches 14 of the central bases. The CDR3 reads CASSRLAGGRFTDTQYF. The bases are TGTGCCAGCAGCCGACTAGCGGGGGGGCGGTTCACAGATACGCAGTATTTT.